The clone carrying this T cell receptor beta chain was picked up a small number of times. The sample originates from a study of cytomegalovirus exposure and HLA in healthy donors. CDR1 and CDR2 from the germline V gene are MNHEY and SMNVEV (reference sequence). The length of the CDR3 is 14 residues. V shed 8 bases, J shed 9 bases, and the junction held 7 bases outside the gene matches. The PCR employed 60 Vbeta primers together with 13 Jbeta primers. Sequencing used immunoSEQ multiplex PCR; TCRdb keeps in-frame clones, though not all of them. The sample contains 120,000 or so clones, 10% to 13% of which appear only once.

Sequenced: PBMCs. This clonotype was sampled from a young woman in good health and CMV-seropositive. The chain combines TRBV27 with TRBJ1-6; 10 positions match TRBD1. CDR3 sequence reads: CASLPTGGGSPLHF. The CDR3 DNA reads TGTGCCAGCCTTCCGACAGGGGGCGGTTCACCCCTCCACTTT.